These T cell receptor beta chains were read from a single sample in a study of T cell responses to AZD1222 COVID-19 vaccine. Here immunoSEQ multiplex PCR was the method, and the copy in TCRdb shows in-frame clones only, minus some. Here the sample spans over 30,000 clones, approximately 85% being singletons. This specimen consisted of peripheral blood, obtained 28 days after the second dose of the MenACWY control vaccine. The receptors come from an adult who received the MenACWY meningococcal vaccine as a control. The CDR3 runs from the conserved cysteine through the conserved F or W. D genes are given only for firm matches. Expanded clones are given a class, and other clones once, few, many or no size at all.

V gene	D gene	clone size	J gene	CDR3 protein	CDR3 DNA
TRBV27	TRBD2	once	TRBJ2-1	CASSFEVAGWNEQFF	TGTGCCAGCAGTTTTGAGGTAGCGGGCTGGAATGAGCAGTTCTTC
TRBV7-9	TRBD2	few	TRBJ2-2	CASSPPGLAGGPVTGELFF	TGTGCCAGCAGCCCGCCGGGACTAGCGGGAGGGCCGGTCACCGGGGAGCTGTTTTTT
TRBV24-1	NA	NA	TRBJ2-7	CATSDHRVYEQYF	TGTGCCACCAGTGATCACAGGGTGTACGAGCAGTACTTC
TRBV11-2	NA	once	TRBJ2-7	CASSSTQRAPSYEQYF	TGTGCCAGCAGCTCGACCCAGAGGGCCCCGTCGTACGAGCAGTACTTC
TRBV15	TRBD1	medium-sized	TRBJ1-5	CATSTEGAKYQPQHF	TGTGCCACCAGCACAGAGGGGGCTAAATATCAGCCCCAGCATTTT
TRBV28	NA	NA	TRBJ2-4	CASQDSKNIQYF	TGTGCCAGCCAGGACAGTAAAAACATTCAGTACTTC
TRBV29-1	TRBD2	NA	TRBJ2-1	CSVPRTSGSYNEQFF	TGCAGCGTTCCGCGGACTAGCGGCTCCTACAATGAGCAGTTCTTC
TRBV19	TRBD2	NA	TRBJ2-2	CASSNVAGVSTGELFF	TGTGCCAGTAGTAACGTAGCGGGAGTAAGCACCGGGGAGCTGTTTTTT
TRBV27	NA	NA	TRBJ2-7	CASSFSPPTKPKSYEQYF	TGTGCCAGCAGTTTTTCCCCCCCCACTAAGCCGAAATCCTACGAGCAGTACTTC
TRBV12-3/TRBV12-4	NA	NA	TRBJ2-1	CASSGTGAQFF	TGTGCCAGCAGTGGCACCGGAGCTCAGTTCTTC
TRBV7-9	NA	NA	TRBJ2-7	CASSSRDEQYF	TGTGCCAGCAGCTCCCGAGACGAGCAGTACTTC
TRBV21-1	NA	NA	TRBJ2-7	CASSSGQGALYEQYF	TGTGCCAGCAGCAGCGGACAGGGGGCGCTTTACGAGCAGTACTTC
TRBV15	NA	once	TRBJ2-1	CATRFIGGPYSNEQFF	TGTGCCACCAGATTTATAGGGGGACCATATTCCAATGAGCAGTTCTTC
TRBV28	TRBD1	NA	TRBJ1-2	CAGAGTAYYGYTF	TGTGCCGGTGCCGGGACAGCTTACTATGGCTACACCTTC
TRBV7-7	TRBD1	NA	TRBJ2-7	CASSLTFQGVAEQYF	TGTGCCAGCAGCTTAACTTTCCAGGGGGTTGCCGAGCAGTACTTC
TRBV19	NA	NA	TRBJ1-6	CASSRKLPPNSPLHF	TGTGCCAGTAGCCGTAAGCTTCCACCTAATTCACCCCTCCACTTT
TRBV30	NA	NA	TRBJ1-5	CAWATGLGQPQHF	TGTGCCTGGGCAACAGGGTTAGGTCAGCCCCAGCATTTT
TRBV19	NA	NA	TRBJ1-4	CASKFGAEVEKLFF	TGTGCCAGTAAATTCGGAGCGGAGGTTGAAAAACTGTTTTTT
TRBV18	NA	NA	TRBJ1-1	CASSSSGQMNTEAFF	TGTGCCAGCTCATCCTCCGGACAGATGAACACTGAAGCTTTCTTT
TRBV6-5	NA	NA	TRBJ1-2	CASSSSYLAGYTF	TGTGCCAGCAGTTCCTCTTACCTGGCGGGCTACACCTTC
TRBV27	NA	NA	TRBJ1-1	CASSPQVWNTEAFF	TGTGCCAGCAGCCCACAGGTGTGGAACACTGAAGCTTTCTTT
TRBV7-9	TRBD2	once	TRBJ2-1	CASSSGTSGNNEQFF	TGTGCCAGCAGCTCCGGGACTAGCGGAAACAATGAGCAGTTCTTC
TRBV7-9	NA	NA	TRBJ2-7	CASQLLGAGYEQYF	TGTGCCAGTCAGCTACTAGGGGCCGGATACGAGCAGTACTTC
TRBV9	TRBD2	NA	TRBJ2-7	CASSVLGTSHEQYF	TGTGCCAGCAGCGTATTAGGGACTAGCCACGAGCAGTACTTC
TRBV13	TRBD1	NA	TRBJ2-1	CASSPGTGGDPYNEQFF	TGTGCCAGCAGCCCCGGGACAGGGGGAGACCCCTACAATGAGCAGTTCTTC
TRBV6-5	NA	once	TRBJ2-3	CASSWDSTRDTQYF	TGTGCCAGCAGTTGGGACTCGACCAGGGATACGCAGTATTTT
TRBV19	NA	NA	TRBJ2-3	CASSISAEGTDTQYF	TGTGCCAGTAGTATTTCAGCGGAGGGAACAGATACGCAGTATTTT
TRBV9	TRBD1	NA	TRBJ2-1	CASSVDPRTGRLDEQFF	TGTGCCAGCAGCGTAGACCCCCGGACAGGGCGGTTGGATGAGCAGTTCTTC
TRBV9	NA	NA	TRBJ2-4	CASSRVTENIQYF	TGTGCCAGCAGCCGCGTGACCGAAAACATTCAGTACTTC
TRBV21-1	NA	NA	TRBJ2-7	CASSKESLSYEQYF	TGTGCCAGCAGCAAAGAGTCTCTCTCCTACGAGCAGTACTTC
TRBV24-1	NA	NA	TRBJ2-7	CATSDTGRSYEQYF	TGTGCCACCAGTGATACCGGGCGCTCCTACGAGCAGTACTTC
TRBV27	TRBD1	NA	TRBJ1-5	CASGSRQGGQPQHF	TGTGCCAGCGGTTCACGACAGGGGGGTCAGCCCCAGCATTTT
TRBV2	TRBD1	NA	TRBJ2-7	CASEDRGEWGEQYF	TGTGCCAGCGAGGACAGGGGGGAATGGGGCGAGCAGTACTTC
TRBV28	NA	NA	TRBJ1-3	CASSLAGRNTIYF	TGTGCCAGCAGTTTGGCAGGGCGAAACACCATATATTTT
TRBV28	NA	NA	TRBJ2-5	CASSRGTEETQYF	TGTGCCAGCAGTCGCGGGACAGAAGAGACCCAGTACTTC
TRBV7-9	TRBD1	NA	TRBJ1-6	CASSLVGQINSPLHF	TGTGCCAGCAGCTTGGTGGGACAGATTAATTCACCCCTCCACTTT
TRBV5-1	TRBD1	NA	TRBJ1-5	CASSLQTGSGPQHF	TGCGCCAGCAGCTTACAGACAGGGAGTGGGCCCCAGCATTTT
TRBV7-9	TRBD2	NA	TRBJ2-3	CASSHSGSWSDTQYF	TGTGCCAGCAGCCATAGCGGGAGTTGGTCAGATACGCAGTATTTT
TRBV4-1	NA	NA	TRBJ2-5	CASSQEPARRETQYF	TGCGCCAGCAGCCAAGAGCCAGCCCGACGAGAGACCCAGTACTTC
TRBV7-9	NA	NA	TRBJ2-3	CASSLGADTQYF	TGTGCCAGCAGCTTAGGGGCAGATACGCAGTATTTT
TRBV7-8	NA	NA	TRBJ2-2	CASSLGGLGAGELFF	TGTGCCAGCAGCTTAGGAGGCCTTGGGGCCGGGGAGCTGTTTTTT
TRBV9	NA	NA	TRBJ2-1	CASTSGPGGGNEQFF	TGTGCCAGCACCTCAGGGCCAGGGGGGGGCAATGAGCAGTTCTTC
TRBV5-6	TRBD2	NA	TRBJ2-5	CASSRLALGQETQYF	TGTGCCAGCAGCCGACTAGCCCTGGGCCAAGAGACCCAGTACTTC
TRBV4-1	NA	NA	TRBJ2-7	CASSQPQVAGKSYEQYF	TGCGCCAGCAGCCAACCCCAAGTGGCGGGGAAATCCTACGAGCAGTACTTC
TRBV6-4	NA	NA	TRBJ2-3	CASSDSPLDTQYF	TGTGCCAGCAGTGACTCCCCTTTAGATACGCAGTATTTT
TRBV18	TRBD2	NA	TRBJ2-1	CASSPLNLAGGYNEQFF	TGTGCCAGCTCACCGCTAAACCTAGCGGGAGGTTACAATGAGCAGTTCTTC
TRBV6-5	NA	once	TRBJ2-1	CASSYGWGRVINEQFF	TGTGCCAGCAGTTACGGGTGGGGCAGGGTAATAAATGAGCAGTTCTTC
TRBV18	TRBD2	NA	TRBJ2-7	CASSPKRGTAYEQYF	TGTGCCAGCTCACCAAAGCGGGGGACCGCATACGAGCAGTACTTC
TRBV9	TRBD1	NA	TRBJ2-5	CASSPQGTAKETQYF	TGTGCCAGCAGCCCGCAGGGGACAGCAAAAGAGACCCAGTACTTC
TRBV6-5	TRBD1	NA	TRBJ1-1	CASSSPQGAGNTEAFF	TGTGCCAGCAGTTCTCCTCAGGGGGCGGGGAACACTGAAGCTTTCTTT